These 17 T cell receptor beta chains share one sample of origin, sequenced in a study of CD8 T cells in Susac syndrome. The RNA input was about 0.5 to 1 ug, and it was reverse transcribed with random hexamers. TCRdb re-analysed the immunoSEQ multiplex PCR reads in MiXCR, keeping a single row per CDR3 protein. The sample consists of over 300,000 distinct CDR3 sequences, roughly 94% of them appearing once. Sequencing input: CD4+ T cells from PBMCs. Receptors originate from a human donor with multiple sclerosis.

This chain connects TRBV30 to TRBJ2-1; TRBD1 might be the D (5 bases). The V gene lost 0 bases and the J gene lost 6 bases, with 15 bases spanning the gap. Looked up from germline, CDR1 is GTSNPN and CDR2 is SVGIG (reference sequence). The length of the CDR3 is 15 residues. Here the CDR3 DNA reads TGTGCCTGGAGTGTTTGGGGCGCCCCACGCAATGAGCAGTTCTTC. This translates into CAWSVWGAPRNEQFF. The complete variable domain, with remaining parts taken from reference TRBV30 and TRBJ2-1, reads SQTIHQWPATLVQPVGSPLSLECTVEGTSNPNLYWYRQAAGRGLQLLFYSVGIGQISSEVPQNLSASRPQDRQFILSSKKLLLSDSGFYLCAWSVWGAPRNEQFFGPGTRLTVL.

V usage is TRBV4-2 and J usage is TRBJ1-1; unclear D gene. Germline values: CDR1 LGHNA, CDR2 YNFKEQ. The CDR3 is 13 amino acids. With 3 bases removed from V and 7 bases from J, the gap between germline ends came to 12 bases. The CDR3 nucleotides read TGTGCCAGCAGCCAGGGGTCGGTGGGTGAAGCTTTCTTT. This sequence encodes CASSQGSVGEAFF.

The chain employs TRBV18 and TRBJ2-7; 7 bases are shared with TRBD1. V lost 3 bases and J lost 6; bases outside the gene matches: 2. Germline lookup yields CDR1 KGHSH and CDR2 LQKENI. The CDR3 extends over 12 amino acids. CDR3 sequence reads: CASSPNRGEQYF. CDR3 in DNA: TGTGCCAGCTCACCGAACAGGGGCGAGCAGTACTTC.

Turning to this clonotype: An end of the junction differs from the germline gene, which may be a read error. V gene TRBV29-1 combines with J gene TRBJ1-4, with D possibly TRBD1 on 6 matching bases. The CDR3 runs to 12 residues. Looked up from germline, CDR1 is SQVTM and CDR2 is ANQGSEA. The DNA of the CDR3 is TGCAGCGTGACAGGCTCCCAGCCCCACTGGATTTTT. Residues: CSVTGSQPHWIF.

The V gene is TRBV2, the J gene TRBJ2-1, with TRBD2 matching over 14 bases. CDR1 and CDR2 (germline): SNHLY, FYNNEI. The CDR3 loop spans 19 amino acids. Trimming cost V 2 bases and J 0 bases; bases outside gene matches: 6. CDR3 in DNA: TGTGCCAGCAGTGAATTGGGACTAGCGGGGGCTAACTCCTACAATGAGCAGTTCTTC. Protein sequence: CASSELGLAGANSYNEQFF.

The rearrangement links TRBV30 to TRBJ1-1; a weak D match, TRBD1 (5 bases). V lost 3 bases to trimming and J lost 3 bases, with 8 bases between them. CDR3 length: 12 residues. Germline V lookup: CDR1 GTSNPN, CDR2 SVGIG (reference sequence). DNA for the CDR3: TGTGCCTGGAGCAGACAGTACACTGAAGCTTTCTTT. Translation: CAWSRQYTEAFF.

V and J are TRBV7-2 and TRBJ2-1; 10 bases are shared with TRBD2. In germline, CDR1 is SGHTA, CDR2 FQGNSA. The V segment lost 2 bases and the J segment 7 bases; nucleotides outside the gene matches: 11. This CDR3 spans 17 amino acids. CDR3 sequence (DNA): TGTGCCAGCAGCTTATCCAGCGGGGGGGCGCGGGGGAATGAGCAGTTCTTC. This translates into CASSLSSGGARGNEQFF.

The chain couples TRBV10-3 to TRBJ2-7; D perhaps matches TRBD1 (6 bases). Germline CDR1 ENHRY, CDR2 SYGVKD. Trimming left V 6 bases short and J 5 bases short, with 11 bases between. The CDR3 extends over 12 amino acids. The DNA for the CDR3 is TGTGCCATCAGGGACAGTGGGGACGAGCAGTACTTC. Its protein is CAIRDSGDEQYF.

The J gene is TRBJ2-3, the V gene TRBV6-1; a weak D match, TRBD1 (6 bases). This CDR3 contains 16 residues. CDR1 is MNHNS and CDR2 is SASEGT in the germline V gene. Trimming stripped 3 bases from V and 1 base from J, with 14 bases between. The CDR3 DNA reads TGTGCCAGCAGTGAGAAACCAGGGGATGGCACAGATACGCAGTATTTT. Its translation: CASSEKPGDGTDTQYF.

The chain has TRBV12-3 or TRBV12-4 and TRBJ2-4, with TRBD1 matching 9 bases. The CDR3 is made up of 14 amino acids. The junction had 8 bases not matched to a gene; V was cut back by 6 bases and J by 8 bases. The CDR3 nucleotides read TGTGCCAGCAGACGACAGGGGGGAAGTTACATTCAGTACTTC. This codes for CASRRQGGSYIQYF.

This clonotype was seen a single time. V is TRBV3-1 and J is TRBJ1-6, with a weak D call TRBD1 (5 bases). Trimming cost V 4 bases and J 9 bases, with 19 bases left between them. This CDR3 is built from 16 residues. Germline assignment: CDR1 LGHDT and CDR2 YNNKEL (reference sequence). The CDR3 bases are TGTGCCAGCAGCCCCCGAGGGGCGCCGGGGGGTTCACCCCTCCACTTT. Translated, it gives CASSPRGAPGGSPLHF.

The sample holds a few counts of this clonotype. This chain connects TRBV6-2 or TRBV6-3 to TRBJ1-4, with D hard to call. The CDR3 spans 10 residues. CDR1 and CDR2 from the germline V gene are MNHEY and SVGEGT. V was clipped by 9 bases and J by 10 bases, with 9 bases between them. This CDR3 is CARDFGKLFF. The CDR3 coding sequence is TGTGCCAGGGATTTTGGAAAACTGTTTTTT.

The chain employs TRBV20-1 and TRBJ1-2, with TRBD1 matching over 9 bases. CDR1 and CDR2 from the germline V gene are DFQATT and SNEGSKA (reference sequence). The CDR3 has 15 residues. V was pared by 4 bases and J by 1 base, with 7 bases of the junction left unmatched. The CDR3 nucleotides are TGCAGTGCTAACCAACAGGGGGCGATTAACTATGGCTACACCTTC. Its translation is CSANQQGAINYGYTF.

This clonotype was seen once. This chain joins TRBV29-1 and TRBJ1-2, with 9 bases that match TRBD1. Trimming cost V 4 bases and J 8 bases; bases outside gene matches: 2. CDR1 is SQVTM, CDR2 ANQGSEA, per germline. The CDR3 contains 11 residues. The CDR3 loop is CSVGQGEGYTF. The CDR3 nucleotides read TGCAGCGTTGGACAGGGGGAGGGCTACACCTTC.

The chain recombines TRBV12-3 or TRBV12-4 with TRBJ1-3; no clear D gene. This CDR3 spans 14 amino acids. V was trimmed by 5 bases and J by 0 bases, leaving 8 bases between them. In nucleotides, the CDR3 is TGTGCCAGCAGTACGACTAACTCTGGAAACACCATATATTTT. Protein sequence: CASSTTNSGNTIYF.

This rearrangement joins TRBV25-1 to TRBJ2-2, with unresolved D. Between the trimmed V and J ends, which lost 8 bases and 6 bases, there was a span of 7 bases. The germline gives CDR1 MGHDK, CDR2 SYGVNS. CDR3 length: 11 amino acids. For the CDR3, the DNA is TGTGCCAGCCGCCGGGCCGGGGAGCTGTTTTTT. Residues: CASRRAGELFF.

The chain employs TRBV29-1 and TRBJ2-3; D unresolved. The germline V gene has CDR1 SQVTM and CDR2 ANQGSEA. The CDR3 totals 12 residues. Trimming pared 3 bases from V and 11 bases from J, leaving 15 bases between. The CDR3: CSVDLMAFQQYF. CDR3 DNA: TGCAGCGTTGATCTAATGGCTTTCCAGCAGTATTTT.